Below are 29 T cell receptor beta chains sequenced from a single sample in a study of cytomegalovirus exposure and HLA in healthy donors. A multiplex PCR was run with 60 Vbeta primers and 13 Jbeta primers. Here immunoSEQ multiplex PCR was the method, and the copy in TCRdb shows in-frame clones only, minus some. This repertoire shows approximately 67,000 clones, around 67% found once; its top ten account for just over 2%. Sequencing was done on a sample of PBMCs. The receptors were gathered from a woman aged 25 to 39 in good health and CMV-seronegative.

This clone was recorded a few times. Here the CDR3 DNA reads TGTGCCAGCATCTGGGGAGGGCGGGATGGTTCACCCCTCCACTTT. Amino acids: CASIWGGRDGSPLHF. The rearrangement uses TRBV2 and TRBJ1-6; D is ambiguous. This CDR3 contains 15 residues. The V gene lost 7 bases and the J gene lost 9 bases, with 19 bases spanning the gap. The germline CDR1 and CDR2 sequences are SNHLY and FYNNEI.

The chain employs TRBV7-6 and TRBJ2-5; 11 positions agree with TRBD2. J lost 5 bases, V lost 1 base, and 9 bases had no gene match. CDR1 and CDR2 (germline): SGHVS, FNYEAQ. The CDR3 covers 17 residues. CDR3 in DNA: TGTGCCAGCAGCTTAGAGGCTAGCGGGGGGCACTCGGAGACCCAGTACTTC. This gives the protein CASSLEASGGHSETQYF.

This clone was seen more than once but under ten times. The chain has TRBV5-1 and TRBJ2-5, with TRBD2 matching over 11 bases. CDR1 and CDR2 from the germline V gene are SGHRS and YFSETQ. V gave up 5 bases and J gave up 5 bases; unmatched junction bases: 11. CDR3 size: 16 residues. The chain's CDR3 is CASRVNSGGARETQYF. CDR3 coding DNA: TGCGCCAGCAGGGTTAATAGCGGGGGGGCCCGCGAGACCCAGTACTTC. Variable domain in full (rest from reference TRBV5-1 and TRBJ2-5): KAGVTQTPRYLIKTRGQQVTLSCSPISGHRSVSWYQQTPGQGLQFLFEYFSETQRNKGNFPGRFSGRQFSNSRSEMNVSTLELGDSALYLCASRVNSGGARETQYFGPGTRLLVL.

This chain links TRBV9 with TRBJ1-2, with D tentatively TRBD1 (5 bases). The CDR3 runs 15 residues. Trimming took off 3 bases at V and 8 bases at J, with 20 bases between the two ends. CDR1 and CDR2 from the germline V gene are SGDLS and YYNGEE. CDR3 region: CASSESAPGVGGYTF. Written as DNA, the CDR3 is TGTGCCAGCAGCGAATCCGCACCGGGGGTGGGAGGCTACACCTTC.

V gene TRBV2 combines with J gene TRBJ1-5, with D perhaps matching TRBD1 (5 bases). The CDR3 has 16 amino acids. Germline-derived CDR1 and CDR2 are SNHLY and FYNNEI. Trimming removed 6 bases from V and 0 bases from J, with 15 bases in between. For the CDR3, the DNA is TGTGCCAGCAGGCCCCCAGACAGCTTTAGCAATCAGCCCCAGCATTTT. Encoded protein: CASRPPDSFSNQPQHF.

This clone has only a few counts. The chain combines TRBV5-3 with TRBJ2-7; 9 bases are a match to TRBD1. TRBV5-3 qualifies as an ORF whose function is uncertain. The CDR3 totals 14 residues. The junction had 9 bases not matched to a gene; V was cut back by 8 bases and J by 3 bases. Here the CDR3 DNA reads TGTGCCAGCAGCCTGAGACAGGGGGACTACGAGCAGTACTTC. Translation: CASSLRQGDYEQYF.

The chain uses TRBV28 and TRBJ1-5; D is perhaps TRBD1 (6 bases). The CDR3 has 14 amino acids. V was clipped by 11 bases and J by 3 bases, with 17 bases between them. The germline V gene encodes CDR1 MDHEN and CDR2 SYDVKM. DNA of the CDR3: TGTGCCGCTGGGGGCACGGGATTCAATCAGCCCCAGCATTTT. This codes for CAAGGTGFNQPQHF.

The rearrangement links TRBV7-9 to TRBJ1-1; possible D gene TRBD1, 5 bases. Germline-derived CDR1 and CDR2 are SEHNR and FQNEAQ (reference sequence). CDR3 length: 15 amino acids. V was clipped by 2 bases and J by 4 bases, with 14 bases between them. The CDR3 coding sequence is TGTGCCAGCAGCTTACGGGAGGGGTTGAGCACTGAAGCTTTCTTT. This translates into CASSLREGLSTEAFF.

The chain has TRBV4-1 and TRBJ1-2; D uncertain. The CDR3 extends over 13 amino acids. The germline gives CDR1 MGHRA, CDR2 YSYEKL. Trimming pared 1 base from V and 4 bases from J, leaving 7 bases between. The CDR3 loop reads CASSQGEGYGYTF. For the CDR3, the DNA is TGCGCCAGCAGCCAAGGTGAGGGCTATGGCTACACCTTC.

CDR3 nucleotide sequence: TGTGCCAGCAGCAAGAACCCGGGACTAGAAGTGCGCATTCAGTACTTC. It translates to CASSKNPGLEVRIQYF. The chain carries TRBV5-8 and TRBJ2-4; 8 bases align to TRBD2. The V gene's germline CDR1 is SGHTS and CDR2 YDEGEE. Germline trimming cut 4 bases from V and 9 bases from J; bases unmatched to any gene: 15. There are 16 residues in the CDR3.

V usage is TRBV7-9 and J usage is TRBJ2-1; 13 bases map to TRBD2. This CDR3 is built from 15 residues. The junction had 3 bases not matched to a gene; V was cut back by 5 bases and J by 5 bases. The germline gives CDR1 SEHNR, CDR2 FQNEAQ (reference sequence). The CDR3 loop reads CASSRTSGGHNEQFF. Written as DNA, the CDR3 is TGTGCCAGCAGCCGGACTAGCGGGGGTCACAATGAGCAGTTCTTC.

V usage is TRBV18 and J usage is TRBJ1-2; TRBD1 aligns across 7 bases. CDR3 length equals 13 residues. Germline trimming cut 4 bases from V and 8 bases from J; bases unmatched to any gene: 7. The germline gives CDR1 KGHSH, CDR2 LQKENI. In DNA form, the CDR3 reads TGTGCCAGCTCACAAAGGGGGCTGGCCGGCTACACCTTC. Its protein is CASSQRGLAGYTF.

The table lists this clone with a few counts. An end of the junction does not agree with germline; a read error may underlie this. This chain uses TRBV10-3 with TRBJ1-5; 8 positions match TRBD1. CDR3 size: 16 residues. In germline, CDR1 is ENHRY, CDR2 SYGVKD. CDR3 sequence reads: CASSGPGQAANQPQHF. The CDR3 DNA reads as TGTGCCAGCAGTGGCCCGGGACAGGCGGCCAATCAGCCCCAGCATTTT.

V is TRBV4-1 and J is TRBJ2-3, with 11 bases fitting TRBD2. Germline V gene lookup returns CDR1 MGHRA and CDR2 YSYEKL. V trimming: 2 bases; J trimming: 0 bases; junction bases outside the gene matches: 4. This CDR3 is 17 amino acids long. CDR3 DNA: TGCGCCAGCAGCCAATCTAGCGGGGGGATGAGCACAGATACGCAGTATTTT. Translating gives CASSQSSGGMSTDTQYF.

The count of this clone is one. This sequence joins TRBV4-2 and TRBJ2-2; 7 nucleotides align to TRBD1. CDR3 length: 14 residues. V shed 4 bases and J 5 bases; nucleotides not matched to a gene: 4. CDR1 and CDR2 (germline): LGHNA, YNFKEQ. The CDR3 reads CASSPGTATGELFF. The CDR3 DNA is TGTGCCAGCAGCCCCGGGACAGCTACCGGGGAGCTGTTTTTT.

The chain has TRBV11-3 and TRBJ2-1; 7 positions match TRBD2. This CDR3 has 17 residues. Germline CDR1 and CDR2: SGHNT and YENEEA. V was pared by 3 bases and J by 7 bases, with 15 bases of the junction left unmatched. CDR3 nucleotide sequence: TGTGCCAGCAGCTTCTGGCGGGGGATAGGGTTTACGAATGAGCAGTTCTTC. It yields the protein CASSFWRGIGFTNEQFF.

Here the CDR3 DNA reads TGTGCCAGCAGCCTGGGACAGCAATATGGCTACACCTTC. Protein product: CASSLGQQYGYTF. The chain is built from TRBV6-6 and TRBJ1-2, with 7 nucleotides matching TRBD1. Looked up from germline, CDR1 is MNHNY and CDR2 is SVGAGI (reference sequence). The CDR3 is 13 amino acids. After removal of 6 bases from V and 5 bases from J, the junction contained 6 bases not matched to a gene.

In regard to this clone: The identical CDR3 is also encoded by other nucleotide sequences in the sample. The genes are TRBV13 and TRBJ1-1; 10 bases are shared with TRBD1. V shed 5 bases, J shed 3 bases, and the junction held 9 bases outside the gene matches. Germline V lookup: CDR1 PRHDT, CDR2 FYEKMQ (reference sequence). The CDR3 sequence is 16 residues long. CDR3 in DNA: TGTGCCAGCAGCCCGACAGGGGGCGGCGCGGACACTGAAGCTTTCTTT. The encoded protein is CASSPTGGGADTEAFF.

This clone was counted only a few times. The chain links TRBV5-4 to TRBJ2-3, with D unresolved. The CDR3 is 16 residues long. Looked up from germline, CDR1 is SGHNT and CDR2 is YYREEE (reference sequence). V was pared by 0 bases and J by 0 bases, with 11 bases between. The CDR3 region is CASSLEAPTSTDTQYF. The CDR3 region has the DNA TGTGCCAGCAGCTTGGAAGCACCCACTAGCACAGATACGCAGTATTTT.

The J gene is TRBJ2-5, the V gene TRBV19, with D possibly being TRBD1 (6 bases). Germline V gene data show CDR1 as LNHDA and CDR2 as SQIVND (reference sequence). CDR3 size: 13 residues. V was cut by 3 bases and J by 5 bases, with 10 bases left in between. Here the CDR3 reads CASSMGARETQYF. Here the CDR3 DNA reads TGTGCCAGTAGTATGGGGGCCCGGGAGACCCAGTACTTC.

The rearrangement uses TRBV18 and TRBJ2-1; TRBD1 aligns across 7 bases. The trim removed 3 bases at V and 1 base at J, leaving 3 bases unmatched. This CDR3 is built from 15 residues. Germline assignment: CDR1 KGHSH and CDR2 LQKENI. The CDR3: CASSPGRGSYNEQFF. The CDR3 DNA sequence: TGTGCCAGCTCACCGGGCAGGGGGTCCTACAATGAGCAGTTCTTC.

This chain connects TRBV7-2 to TRBJ1-6; the D gene is possibly TRBD1 (6 bases). CDR1 and CDR2 (germline): SGHTA, FQGNSA. CDR3 length: 15 residues. V was pared by 2 bases and J by 6 bases, with 11 bases between. CDR3 nucleotides: TGTGCCAGCAGCTTACGACAGGAGCTTAATTCACCCCTCCACTTT. Amino acids: CASSLRQELNSPLHF.

The chain couples TRBV15 to TRBJ1-3, with D possibly matching TRBD1 (6 bases). The ends were cut back, 0 bases at V and 0 bases at J, with 9 bases in the middle. Per the germline V gene, CDR1 is LNHNV and CDR2 is YYDKDF (reference sequence). The length of the CDR3 is 16 residues. CDR3 sequence reads: CATSRDRGSSGNTIYF. The CDR3 coding sequence is TGTGCCACCAGCAGAGACAGGGGAAGCTCTGGAAACACCATATATTTT.

This clone was recorded once. V gene TRBV12-5 combines with J gene TRBJ1-1, with no clear D. The CDR3 length is 14 residues. From germline, CDR1 is LGHNT and CDR2 FRNRAP. V was pared by 5 bases and J by 1 base, with 11 bases between. The CDR3 spells CASGPGGQNTEAFF. The CDR3 DNA is TGTGCTAGTGGTCCAGGAGGCCAGAACACTGAAGCTTTCTTT.

This clone has only a few counts. The genes are TRBV5-1 and TRBJ1-1; 7 positions agree with TRBD1. This CDR3 spans 13 amino acids. Trimming removed 4 bases from V and 3 bases from J; junction bases left unmatched: 3. Looked up from germline, CDR1 is SGHRS and CDR2 is YFSETQ. For the CDR3, the DNA is TGCGCCAGCAGCGCCACAGGGGACACTGAAGCTTTCTTT. Residues: CASSATGDTEAFF.

V and J are TRBV13 and TRBJ1-1; D gene ambiguous. V was cut by 5 bases and J by 2 bases, with 15 bases left in between. CDR3 length: 15 residues. Germline assignment: CDR1 PRHDT and CDR2 FYEKMQ (reference sequence). CDR3 region: CASSHLLDVNTEAFF. The CDR3 coding sequence is TGTGCCAGCAGCCATCTACTAGACGTAAACACTGAAGCTTTCTTT.

This chain uses TRBV6-5 with TRBJ2-7; 7 bases agree with TRBD2. This CDR3 spans 15 amino acids. V lost 7 bases to trimming and J lost 1 base; unmatched junction nucleotides: 10. CDR1 and CDR2 (germline): MNHEY, SVGAGI. CDR3 coding DNA: TGTGCCAGCACCACACTCGGGGGGAAGTCCTACGAGCAGTACTTC. Amino acids: CASTTLGGKSYEQYF.

The chain couples TRBV5-4 to TRBJ2-7; D perhaps matches TRBD1 (7 bases). This CDR3 region has 13 residues. The V gene's germline CDR1 is SGHNT and CDR2 YYREEE (reference sequence). V was shortened by 2 bases and J by 4 bases, with 10 bases between the two germline ends. As DNA, the CDR3 is TGTGCCAGCAGCTTCAGGGGGGCGTACGAGCAGTACTTC. It translates to CASSFRGAYEQYF.

J is TRBJ2-6 and V is TRBV9, with D possibly being TRBD1 (6 bases). Between the trimmed V and J ends, which lost 1 base and 1 base, there was a span of 6 bases. Germline loops: CDR1 SGDLS, CDR2 YYNGEE. The CDR3 is 15 residues long. The CDR3 nucleotides are TGTGCCAGCAGCGTACAGGGGTCTGGGGCCAACGTCCTGACTTTC. The encoded protein is CASSVQGSGANVLTF.